A selection of T cell receptor beta chains follows, all from one sample in a study of T cells in Graves' hyperthyroidism and ophthalmopathy. TCRdb recomputed calls from the multiplex PCR reads with MiXCR, one row per CDR3 protein. Counted here are 350,000 or so distinct CDR3 sequences, roughly 20% occurring once; the ten biggest clones make up roughly a sixth. The sequencing sample was made of blood. The receptor source for this set is a woman aged 40 to 50 with Graves' ophthalmopathy. Each CDR3 is given with its conserved first and last residue. The D gene is left open where the match is weak. A row's size may be missing; if present it is once, few, many or a size class.

D | J | V | size | DNA | CDR3
TRBD2 | TRBJ2-7 | TRBV5-6 | many | TGTGCCAGCAGCTTGGCCGGGACTAGTAGGAGTTTCGGGCAGTACTTC | CASSLAGTSRSFGQYF
TRBD2 | TRBJ2-7 | TRBV20-1 | many | TGCAGTGCTAGGTCTAGCGGGGGCTACCCCTCCTACGAGCAGTACTTC | CSARSSGGYPSYEQYF
- | TRBJ2-5 | TRBV28 | many | TGTGCCAGCAGGTCCCGCCGGATGGAGACCCAGTACTTC | CASRSRRMETQYF
- | TRBJ1-1 | TRBV6-2/TRBV6-3 | many | TGTGCCAGCAGTACGGGACCGATCATGAACACTGAAGCTTTCTTT | CASSTGPIMNTEAFF
- | TRBJ1-5 | TRBV7-9 | - | TGTGCCAGCAGCTCAGGGGTAGGTCAGCCCCAGCATTTT | CASSSGVGQPQHF
TRBD2 | TRBJ2-7 | TRBV6-5 | many | TGTGCCAGCAGTTACGGGCGGGAGTTGGGCGAGCAGTACTTC | CASSYGRELGEQYF
- | TRBJ1-1 | TRBV28 | many | TGTGCCAGCAGTTTTTCGTTTCGGGGAAGGAACACTGAAGCTTTCTTT | CASSFSFRGRNTEAFF
TRBD1 | TRBJ2-7 | TRBV24-1 | - | TGTGCCACCAGTGATTTCCGGACAGGGGAGTACGAGCAGTACTTC | CATSDFRTGEYEQYF
TRBD2 | TRBJ2-7 | TRBV19 | few | TGTGCCAGTAGTATATCACTAGCGGGAGGCTCCTACGAGCAGTACTTC | CASSISLAGGSYEQYF
- | TRBJ2-7 | TRBV20-1 | many | TGCAGTGCTAGAGAGAAGGCTGACTACGAGCAGTACTTC | CSAREKADYEQYF
- | TRBJ2-5 | TRBV28 | many | TGTGCCAGCAGTTTGGAGGGTATCGGAGAGACCCAGTACTTC | CASSLEGIGETQYF
- | TRBJ2-7 | TRBV28 | - | TGTGCCAGCAGTCCTACAGGGTATGACGAGCAGTACTTC | CASSPTGYDEQYF
TRBD1 | TRBJ1-2 | TRBV28 | many | TGTGCCAGCAGTAATCGGGGACAGGGTTTTAACTATGGCTACACCTTC | CASSNRGQGFNYGYTF
- | TRBJ2-7 | TRBV12-3/TRBV12-4 | - | TGTGCCAGCAGTGAAGCCGGCAGGGGAAAGAGCGAGCAGTACTTC | CASSEAGRGKSEQYF
- | TRBJ2-5 | TRBV7-9 | - | TGTGCCAGCAGCTTTTACAGGGGAGGCGAGACCCAGTACTTC | CASSFYRGGETQYF
- | TRBJ1-1 | TRBV3-1 | few | TGTGCCAGCAGCCAAGCCCACGGACAGTCAAACACTGAAGCTTTCTTT | CASSQAHGQSNTEAFF
TRBD1 | TRBJ2-7 | TRBV6-5 | many | TGTGCCAGCAGTTACAGGGGACAGGAAGCCTACGAGCAGTACTTC | CASSYRGQEAYEQYF
TRBD1 | TRBJ2-7 | TRBV7-9 | - | TGTGCCAGCAGCTTGGGGACAGTATACGAGCAGTGCTTC | CASSLGTVYEQCF
- | TRBJ1-2 | TRBV7-4 | many | TGTGCCAGCAGACGTCAGGGGAGTCAGGACTATGGCTACACCTTC | CASRRQGSQDYGYTF
- | TRBJ2-2 | TRBV6-1 | many | TGTGCCAGCAGCCATTACGTCACGGGCGGGGAGCTGTTTTTT | CASSHYVTGGELFF
TRBD1 | TRBJ2-2 | TRBV28 | many | TGTGCCAGCACCCCCGCCGGGACAGGGAGGAGGGAGCTGTTTTTT | CASTPAGTGRRELFF
- | TRBJ1-1 | TRBV19 | many | TGTGCCAGTAGTAGAGGAAGGGGCGGCGGCACTGAAGCTTTCTTT | CASSRGRGGGTEAFF
TRBD2 | TRBJ2-7 | TRBV28 | many | TGTGCCAGCAGTTCGGGACTAGCGAGCTACGAGCAGTACTTC | CASSSGLASYEQYF
- | TRBJ2-7 | TRBV6-1 | few | TGTGCCAGCAGTGAATTCGACCTCTACGAGCAGTACTTC | CASSEFDLYEQYF
- | TRBJ1-5 | TRBV15 | many | TGTGCCACCAGCAGGACGGTCAATCAGCCCCAGCATTTT | CATSRTVNQPQHF
- | TRBJ2-2 | TRBV30 | many | TGTGCCTGGAGTAGACCCGGGGAGCTGTTTTTT | CAWSRPGELFF
TRBD1 | TRBJ1-2 | TRBV12-3/TRBV12-4 | many | TGTGCCAGCAGTGCAACTCTGGGACAGAACTTC | CASSATLGQNF
TRBD1 | TRBJ2-7 | TRBV27 | many | TGTGCCAGCAGTCTAGGACAGGGGGGAGTGAGGCCCTCCTACGAGCAGTACTTC | CASSLGQGGVRPSYEQYF
TRBD2 | TRBJ2-5 | TRBV20-1 | - | TGCAGTGCTAGCGATTCCCGGACTAGAGAGACACAGTACTTC | CSASDSRTRETQYF
- | TRBJ1-1 | TRBV3-1 | few | TGTGCCAGCAGCCAAGATGGGCAGAGGGACACTGAAGCTTTCTTT | CASSQDGQRDTEAFF
- | TRBJ2-5 | TRBV2 | many | TGTGCCAGCAGTGAAGGAAAAGGGCGGGGAGAGACCCAGTACTTC | CASSEGKGRGETQYF
- | TRBJ1-2 | TRBV30 | many | TGTGCCTGCGGGGTGGGGACTAACTATGGCTACACCTTC | CACGVGTNYGYTF
- | TRBJ1-2 | TRBV7-9 | many | TGTGCCAGCGGTAACGTTCCTAACTATGGCTACACCTTC | CASGNVPNYGYTF
- | TRBJ1-6 | TRBV27 | many | TGTGCCAGCAGTCAGGAATATAATTCACCCCTCCACTTT | CASSQEYNSPLHF
- | TRBJ2-5 | TRBV29-1 | many | TGCAGCGTACCACAGGGTAGCCCTTACCAAGAGACCCAGTACTTC | CSVPQGSPYQETQYF
- | TRBJ2-6 | TRBV27 | many | TGTGCCAGCAGTCCCCCTGCGGTAACTGGGGCCAACGTCCTGACTTTC | CASSPPAVTGANVLTF